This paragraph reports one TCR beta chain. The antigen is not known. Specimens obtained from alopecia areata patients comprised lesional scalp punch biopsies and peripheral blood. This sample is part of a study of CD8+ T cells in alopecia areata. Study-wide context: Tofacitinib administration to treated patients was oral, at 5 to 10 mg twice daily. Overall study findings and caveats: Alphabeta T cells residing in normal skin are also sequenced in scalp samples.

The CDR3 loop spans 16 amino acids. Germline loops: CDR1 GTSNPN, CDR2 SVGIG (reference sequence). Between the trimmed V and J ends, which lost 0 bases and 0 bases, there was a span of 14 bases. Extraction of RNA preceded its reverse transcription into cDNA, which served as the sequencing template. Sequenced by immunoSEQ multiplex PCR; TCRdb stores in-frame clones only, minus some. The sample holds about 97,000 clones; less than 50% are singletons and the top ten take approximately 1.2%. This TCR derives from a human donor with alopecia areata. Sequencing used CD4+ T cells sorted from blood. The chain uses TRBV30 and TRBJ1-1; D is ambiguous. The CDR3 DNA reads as TGTGCCTGGAGTGTTCAGGCAGGACCTATGAACACTGAAGCTTTCTTT. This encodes CAWSVQAGPMNTEAFF.